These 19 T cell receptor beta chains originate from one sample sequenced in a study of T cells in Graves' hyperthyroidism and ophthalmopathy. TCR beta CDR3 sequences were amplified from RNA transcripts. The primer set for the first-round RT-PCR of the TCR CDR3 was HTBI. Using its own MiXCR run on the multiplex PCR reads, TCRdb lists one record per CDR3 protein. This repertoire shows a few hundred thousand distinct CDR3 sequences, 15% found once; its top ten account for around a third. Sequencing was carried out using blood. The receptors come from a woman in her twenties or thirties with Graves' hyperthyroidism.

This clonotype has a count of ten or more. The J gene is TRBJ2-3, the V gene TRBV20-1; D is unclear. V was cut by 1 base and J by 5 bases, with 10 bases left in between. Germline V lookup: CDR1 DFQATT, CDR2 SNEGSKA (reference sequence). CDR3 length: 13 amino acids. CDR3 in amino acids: CSARAPLIDTQYF. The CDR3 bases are TGCAGTGCTAGAGCCCCTCTTATAGATACGCAGTATTTT.

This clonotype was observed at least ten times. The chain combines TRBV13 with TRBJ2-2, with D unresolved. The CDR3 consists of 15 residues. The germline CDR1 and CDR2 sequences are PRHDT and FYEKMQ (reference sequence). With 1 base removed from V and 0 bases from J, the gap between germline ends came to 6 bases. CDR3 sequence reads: CASSLVVPNTGELFF. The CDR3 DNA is TGTGCCAGCAGCTTAGTAGTTCCGAACACCGGGGAGCTGTTTTTT. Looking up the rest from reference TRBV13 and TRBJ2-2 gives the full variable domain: AAGVIQSPRHLIKEKRETATLKCYPIPRHDTVYWYQQGPGQDPQFLISFYEKMQSDKGSIPDRFSAQQFSDYHSELNMSSLELGDSALYFCASSLVVPNTGELFFGEGSRLTVL.

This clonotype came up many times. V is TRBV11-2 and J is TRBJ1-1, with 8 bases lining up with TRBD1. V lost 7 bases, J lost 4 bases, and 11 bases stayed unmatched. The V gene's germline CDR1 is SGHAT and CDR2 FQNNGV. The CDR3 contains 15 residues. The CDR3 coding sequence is TGTGCCAGCACCTTGACCACAGGGGGAGGCACTGAAGCTTTCTTT. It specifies CASTLTTGGGTEAFF.

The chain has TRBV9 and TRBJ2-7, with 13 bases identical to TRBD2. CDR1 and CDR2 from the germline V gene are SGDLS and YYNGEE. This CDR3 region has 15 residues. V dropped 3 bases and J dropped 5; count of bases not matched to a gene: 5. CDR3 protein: CASSGVGLAGDEQYF. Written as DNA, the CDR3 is TGTGCCAGCAGCGGCGTCGGACTAGCGGGAGACGAGCAGTACTTC. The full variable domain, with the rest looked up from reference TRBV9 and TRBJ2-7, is DSGVTQTPKHLITATGQRVTLRCSPRSGDLSVYWYQQSLDQGLQFLIQYYNGEERAKGNILERFSAQQFPDLHSELNLSSLELGDSALYFCASSGVGLAGDEQYFGPGTRLTVT.

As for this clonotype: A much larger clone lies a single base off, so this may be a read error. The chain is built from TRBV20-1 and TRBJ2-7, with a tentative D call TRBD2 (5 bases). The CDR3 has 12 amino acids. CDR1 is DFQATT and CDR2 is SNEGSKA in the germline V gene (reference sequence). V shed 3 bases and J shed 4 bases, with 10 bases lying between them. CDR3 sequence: CSAREVGYEQYF. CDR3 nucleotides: TGCAGTGCTAGGGAGGTGGGGTACGAGCAGTACTTC.

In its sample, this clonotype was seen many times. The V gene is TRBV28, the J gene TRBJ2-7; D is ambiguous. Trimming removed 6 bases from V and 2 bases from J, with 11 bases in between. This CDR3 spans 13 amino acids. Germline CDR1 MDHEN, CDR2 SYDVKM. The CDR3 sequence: CASSPEDPYEQYF. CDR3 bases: TGTGCCAGCAGCCCCGAAGATCCCTACGAGCAGTACTTC.

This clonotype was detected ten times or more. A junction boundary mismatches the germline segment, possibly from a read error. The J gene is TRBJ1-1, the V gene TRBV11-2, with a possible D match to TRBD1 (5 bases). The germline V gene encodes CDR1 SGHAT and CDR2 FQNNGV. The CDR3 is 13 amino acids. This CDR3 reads CASTLLRGTEAFF. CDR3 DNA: TGTGCCAGCACCTTACTAAGGGGCACTGAAGCTTTCTTT.

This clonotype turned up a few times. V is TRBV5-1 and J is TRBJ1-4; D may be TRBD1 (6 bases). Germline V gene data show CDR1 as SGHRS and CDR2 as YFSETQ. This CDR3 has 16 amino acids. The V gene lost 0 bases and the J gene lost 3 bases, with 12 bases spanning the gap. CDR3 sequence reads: CASSLATDRANEKLFF. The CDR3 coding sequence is TGCGCCAGCAGCTTGGCCACGGACAGAGCTAATGAAAAACTGTTTTTT.

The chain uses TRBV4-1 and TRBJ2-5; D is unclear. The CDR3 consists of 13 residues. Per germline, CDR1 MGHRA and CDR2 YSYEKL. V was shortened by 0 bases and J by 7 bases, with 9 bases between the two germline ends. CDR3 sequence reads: CASSQDMRGTQYF. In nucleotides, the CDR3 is TGCGCCAGCAGCCAAGATATGCGCGGGACCCAGTACTTC.

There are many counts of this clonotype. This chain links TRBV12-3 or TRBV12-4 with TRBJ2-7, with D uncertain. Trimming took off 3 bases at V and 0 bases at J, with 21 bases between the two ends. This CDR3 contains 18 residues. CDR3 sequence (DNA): TGTGCCAGCAGTTTGAAAGGGTCCCGAAGTATATTCTCCTACGAGCAGTACTTC. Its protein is CASSLKGSRSIFSYEQYF.

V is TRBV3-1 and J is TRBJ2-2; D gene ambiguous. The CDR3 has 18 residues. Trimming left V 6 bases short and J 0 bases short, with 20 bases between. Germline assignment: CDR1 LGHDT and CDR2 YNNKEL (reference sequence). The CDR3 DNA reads TGTGCCAGCAGTCCGAGGTATGGTAGCCCCGCGAACACCGGGGAGCTGTTTTTT. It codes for CASSPRYGSPANTGELFF. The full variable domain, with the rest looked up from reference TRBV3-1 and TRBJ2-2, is DTAVSQTPKYLVTQMGNDKSIKCEQNLGHDTMYWYKQDSKKFLKIMFSYNNKELIINETVPNRFSPKSPDKAHLNLHINSLELGDSAVYFCASSPRYGSPANTGELFFGEGSRLTVL.

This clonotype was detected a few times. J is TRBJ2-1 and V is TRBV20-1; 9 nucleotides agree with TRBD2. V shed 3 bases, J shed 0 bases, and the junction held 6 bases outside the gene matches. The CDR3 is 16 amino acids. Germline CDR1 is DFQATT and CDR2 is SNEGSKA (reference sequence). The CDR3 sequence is CSASVRGRASYNEQFF. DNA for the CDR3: TGCAGTGCTAGCGTCCGCGGGAGGGCCTCCTACAATGAGCAGTTCTTC.

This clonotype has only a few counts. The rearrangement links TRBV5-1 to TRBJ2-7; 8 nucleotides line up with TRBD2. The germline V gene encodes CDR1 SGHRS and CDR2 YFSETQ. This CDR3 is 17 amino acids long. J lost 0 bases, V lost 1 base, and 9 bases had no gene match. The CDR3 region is CASSLLELAAGSYEQYF. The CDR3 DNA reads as TGCGCCAGCAGCTTGTTAGAACTAGCGGCCGGCTCCTACGAGCAGTACTTC.

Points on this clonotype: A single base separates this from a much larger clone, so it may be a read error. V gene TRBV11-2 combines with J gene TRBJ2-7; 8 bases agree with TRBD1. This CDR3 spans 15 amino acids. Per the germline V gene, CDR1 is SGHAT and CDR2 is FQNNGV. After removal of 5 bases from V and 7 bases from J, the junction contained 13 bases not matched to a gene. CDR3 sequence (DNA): TGTGCCAGCAGCCCTGCTCTCCAGGGGGCAGGGGAGCAGTACTTC. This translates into CASSPALQGAGEQYF.

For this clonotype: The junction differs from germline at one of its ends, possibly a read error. CDR3 DNA: TGTGCCAGCAGTAAAAGGACAGGGGAGACTCAGCCCCAGCGTTTT. It yields the protein CASSKRTGETQPQRF. The J gene is TRBJ1-5, the V gene TRBV6-1; the match to TRBD1 covers 9 bases. The CDR3 totals 15 residues. Germline assignment: CDR1 MNHNS and CDR2 SASEGT.

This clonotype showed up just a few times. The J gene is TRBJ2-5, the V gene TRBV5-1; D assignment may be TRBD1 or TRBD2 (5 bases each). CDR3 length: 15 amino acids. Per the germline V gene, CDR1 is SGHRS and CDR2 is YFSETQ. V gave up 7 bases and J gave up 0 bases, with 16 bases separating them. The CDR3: CASRDPSGHQETQYF. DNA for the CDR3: TGCGCCAGCCGTGACCCCTCGGGACACCAAGAGACCCAGTACTTC.

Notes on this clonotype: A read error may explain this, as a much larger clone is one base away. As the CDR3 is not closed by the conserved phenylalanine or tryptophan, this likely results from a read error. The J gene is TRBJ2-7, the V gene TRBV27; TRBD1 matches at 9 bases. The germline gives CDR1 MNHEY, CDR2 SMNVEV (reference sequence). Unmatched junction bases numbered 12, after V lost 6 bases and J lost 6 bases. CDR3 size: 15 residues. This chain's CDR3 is CASRSAGTGILEQYL. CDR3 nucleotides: TGTGCCAGCAGATCTGCCGGGACAGGGATCCTCGAGCAGTACCTC.

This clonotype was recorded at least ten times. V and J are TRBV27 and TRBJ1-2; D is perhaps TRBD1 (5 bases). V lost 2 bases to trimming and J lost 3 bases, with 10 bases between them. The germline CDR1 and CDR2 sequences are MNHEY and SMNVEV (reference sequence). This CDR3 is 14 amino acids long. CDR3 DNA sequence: TGTGCCAGCAGTTTAGCGCAGGGTTACTATGGCTACACCTTC. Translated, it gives CASSLAQGYYGYTF.

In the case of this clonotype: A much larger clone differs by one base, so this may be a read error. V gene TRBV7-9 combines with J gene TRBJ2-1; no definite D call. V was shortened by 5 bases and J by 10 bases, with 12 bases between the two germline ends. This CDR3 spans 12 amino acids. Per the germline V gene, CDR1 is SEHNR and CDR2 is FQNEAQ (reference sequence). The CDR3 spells CASSAEPLEQFF. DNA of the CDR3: TGTGCCAGCAGCGCGGAGCCTCTCGAGCAGTTCTTC. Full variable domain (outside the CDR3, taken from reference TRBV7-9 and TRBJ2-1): DTGVSQNPRHKITKRGQNVTFRCDPISEHNRLYWYRQTLGQGPEFLTYFQNEAQLEKSRLLSDRFSAERPKGSFSTLEIQRTEQGDSAMYLCASSAEPLEQFFGPGTRLTVL.